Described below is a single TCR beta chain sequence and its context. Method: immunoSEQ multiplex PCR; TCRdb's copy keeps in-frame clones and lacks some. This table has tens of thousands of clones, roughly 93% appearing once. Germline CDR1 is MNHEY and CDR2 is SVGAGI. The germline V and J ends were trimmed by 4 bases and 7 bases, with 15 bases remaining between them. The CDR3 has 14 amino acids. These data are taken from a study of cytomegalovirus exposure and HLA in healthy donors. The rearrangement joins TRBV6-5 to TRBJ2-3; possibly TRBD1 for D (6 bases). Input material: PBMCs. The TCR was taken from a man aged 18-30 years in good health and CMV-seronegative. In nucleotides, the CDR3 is TGTGCCAGCAGTTCGACAGGAAGCCATTATACGCAGTATTTT. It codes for CASSSTGSHYTQYF.